A selection of T cell receptor beta chains follows, all from one sample in a study of blood T cell repertoires in COVID-19. Measured with immunoSEQ multiplex PCR; TCRdb has only the in-frame clones, and not every one. The sample lists a few hundred thousand clones; around 83% were seen once. The sample consisted of peripheral blood. The receptor set was obtained from a woman aged 45-59 years with acute or convalescent COVID-19. Each CDR3 is given without its conserved first and last residue.

TRBJ2-1 | TRBV5-4 | ASSYSLREQF
TRBJ2-5 | TRBV9 | ASSVGEVQETQY
TRBJ2-5 | TRBV27 | ASAPLRGETQY
TRBJ2-1 | TRBV5-1 | ASSLGQGDEQF
TRBJ1-2 | TRBV5-6 | ASSFPQHGYT
TRBJ2-1 | TRBV7-9 | ASSLGILAGDEQF
TRBJ2-1 | TRBV7-9 | ASSLEIPSGSFTYNEQF
TRBJ1-5 | TRBV25-1 | ASRQGRDQPQH
TRBJ2-1 | TRBV3-1/TRBV3-2 | ASSTGRREWEQF
TRBJ2-1 | TRBV19 | ASSIIRGGWDEQF
TRBJ2-1 | TRBV19 | ASSGGGGNEQF
TRBJ2-2 | TRBV5-1 | ASSLDRVGELF
TRBJ1-1 | TRBV5-1 | ASSRAGTGETEAF
TRBJ1-5 | TRBV11-2 | ASSRISGPQH
TRBJ2-2 | TRBV5-1 | ASSPRGSGGSTGELF
TRBJ2-1 | TRBV9 | ASSTYNEQF
TRBJ2-7 | TRBV18 | ASSPSGTGDREQY
TRBJ1-4 | TRBV7-9 | ASSLGPEKLF
TRBJ1-1 | TRBV6-5 | ASSYTRGDTEAF
TRBJ2-3 | TRBV9 | ASSIQPTGGGDTQY
TRBJ1-4 | TRBV5-1 | ASSLFPGAEKLF
TRBJ2-3 | TRBV3-1/TRBV3-2 | ASSQDGRGDTQY
TRBJ2-2 | TRBV9 | ASSRGNTGELF
TRBJ1-6 | TRBV2 | ASLSGTGGGNSPLH
TRBJ2-7 | TRBV19 | ASSRDWSTYEQY
TRBJ1-4 | TRBV6-6 | ASTGETNEKLF
TRBJ1-1 | TRBV5-4 | ASRRDRGQDTEAF
TRBJ1-1 | TRBV3-1/TRBV3-2 | ASSPSVNTEAF
TRBJ2-7 | TRBV19 | ASSIELGQTYEQY
TRBJ2-5 | TRBV5-1 | ASSQGQGSQETQY
TRBJ1-2 | TRBV29-1 | SAYLASGYT
TRBJ1-2 | TRBV28 | ASIETSGNYGYT
TRBJ2-7 | TRBV4-3 | ASSQSYRQTYEQY